This T cell receptor (beta chain) was found in a study of cytomegalovirus exposure and HLA in healthy donors. The study, taken as a whole, reports: When analyzed later, a missense DCLRE1C variant was found to be linked to TCR beta V- and J-gene trimming. Most of the CMV-associated TCR beta chains (in a later analysis) appeared to be HLA-restricted. Previously analyzed data showed that most TCR beta V segments were productive at a frequency of about 87% or about 30%.

The CDR3 consists of 14 residues. V was pared by 7 bases and J by 4 bases, with 16 bases between. CDR1 and CDR2 (germline): LNHDA, SQIVND (reference sequence). With regard to this clone: Its antigen is as yet unknown.

Primers included in the PCR were 60 Vbeta and 13 Jbeta primers. Repertoires were generated with immunoSEQ multiplex PCR, while TCRdb's copy carries only in-frame clones and drops some. The sample consists of 150,000 or so clones, about four fifths of them appearing once. The rearrangement links TRBV19 to TRBJ1-2; D possibly corresponds to TRBD1 (5 bases). The sequenced material came from PBMCs. This sequence originates from a male donor in good health and CMV-seronegative. The CDR3 DNA reads TGTGCCAGTACCCGGACACTACCGCCCTATGGCTACACCTTC. Amino acids: CASTRTLPPYGYTF.